The rows below give T cell receptor beta chains drawn from one sample of a study of cytomegalovirus exposure and HLA in healthy donors. Clones were sequenced by immunoSEQ multiplex PCR, and TCRdb holds only the in-frame ones, with some missing. Here the sample spans under 120,000 clones, around 80% being singletons. The specimen sequenced was PBMCs. The receptors derive from a female donor in good health and CMV-seropositive. Both conserved end residues are part of each CDR3. The D gene is left open where the match is weak. The listing skips clone size in some rows; elsewhere it reads once, few, many or a size class.

j_call clone_size v_call d_call cdr3_aa cdr3_nt
TRBJ1-2 few TRBV19 . CASSTFGAGNYGYTF TGTGCCAGTAGTACTTTTGGAGCGGGAAACTATGGCTACACCTTC
TRBJ2-1 once TRBV11-2 TRBD2 CASSLEGSRLAGAYNEQFF TGTGCCAGCAGCTTAGAAGGTTCCAGACTAGCGGGAGCTTACAATGAGCAGTTCTTC
TRBJ2-1 . TRBV30 TRBD1 CAWSQRQGDEQFF TGTGCCTGGAGCCAAAGACAGGGCGATGAGCAGTTCTTC
TRBJ1-5 . TRBV28 TRBD1 CASRLDRGGSNQPQHF TGTGCCAGCAGGCTGGACAGGGGCGGAAGCAATCAGCCCCAGCATTTT
TRBJ2-5 . TRBV7-9 . CASLEWGVQETQYF TGTGCCAGCCTGGAATGGGGGGTTCAAGAGACCCAGTACTTC
TRBJ1-2 . TRBV27 TRBD1 CASSFSGTADGYTF TGTGCCAGCAGTTTTTCCGGGACAGCTGATGGCTACACCTTC
TRBJ2-7 . TRBV5-1 . CASSVSATGRHYEQYF TGCGCCAGCAGCGTATCCGCGACAGGACGGCACTACGAGCAGTACTTC
TRBJ1-5 . TRBV2 . CASSVPTGTVVQPQHF TGTGCCAGCAGTGTCCCGACAGGAACTGTTGTACAGCCCCAGCATTTT
TRBJ2-5 . TRBV7-2 . CASSLETAQETQYF TGTGCCAGCAGCTTAGAGACAGCCCAAGAGACCCAGTACTTC
TRBJ2-5 . TRBV5-1 TRBD1 CASSSWTGGRAAQYF TGCGCCAGCAGCTCATGGACAGGGGGCCGTGCGGCCCAGTACTTC
TRBJ2-2 once TRBV27 . CASSLSRTGELFF TGTGCCAGCAGTTTATCTCGGACCGGGGAGCTGTTTTTT
TRBJ1-2 . TRBV28 . CASSSRTYGYTF TGTGCCAGCAGCTCGCGGACATATGGCTACACCTTC
TRBJ1-6 . TRBV7-2 TRBD1 CASSLTGTGINSPLHF TGTGCCAGCAGCTTGACCGGGACAGGAATCAATTCACCCCTCCACTTT
TRBJ1-5 . TRBV5-8 . CASSPGLGNSNQPQHF TGTGCCAGCAGCCCCGGACTCGGTAATAGCAATCAGCCCCAGCATTTT
TRBJ2-3 few TRBV4-1 TRBD2 CASSQELGLAGRDQTQYF TGCGCCAGCAGCCAAGAATTGGGACTAGCGGGGCGAGACCAAACGCAGTATTTT
TRBJ1-1 . TRBV7-2 . CASSPRGEAFF TGTGCCAGCAGCCCGCGGGGTGAAGCTTTCTTT
TRBJ2-7 . TRBV11-1 TRBD1 CASSLGTGRTYEQYF TGTGCCAGCAGCTTAGGGACAGGCCGGACCTACGAGCAGTACTTC
TRBJ2-7 few TRBV6-1 TRBD2 CASSEVAGGIYEQYF TGTGCCAGCAGTGAAGTTGCGGGAGGGATTTACGAGCAGTACTTC
TRBJ2-1 . TRBV5-5 TRBD1 CASSYSGTGASYNEQLF TGTGCCAGCAGCTATTCCGGGACAGGGGCCTCCTACAATGAGCAGCTCTTC
TRBJ2-2 . TRBV19 . CASSPPDRNTGELFF TGTGCCAGTAGTCCCCCGGACAGAAACACCGGGGAGCTGTTTTTT
TRBJ2-7 . TRBV2 . CASSTGQSSYEQYF TGTGCCAGCAGCACCGGACAGTCCTCCTACGAGCAGTACTTC
TRBJ2-2 . TRBV7-2 . CASSLHRQGQRNTGELFF TGTGCCAGCAGCTTACATCGGCAAGGACAGCGGAACACCGGGGAGCTGTTTTTT
TRBJ2-2 . TRBV10-3 . CAISATSGELFF TGTGCCATCAGTGCTACTAGCGGGGAGCTGTTTTTT
TRBJ1-1 . TRBV10-3 . CAISQGNLGSTEAFF TGTGCCATCAGCCAGGGTAATTTAGGGTCCACTGAAGCTTTCTTT
TRBJ2-1 . TRBV20-1 TRBD2 CSAPNRDYWFF TGCAGTGCGCCAAACCGGGACTACTGGTTCTTC
TRBJ2-4 . TRBV4-1 . CASSQDPDTFPRF TGCGCCAGCAGCCAAGATCCAGATACCTTCCCCAGGTTC
TRBJ1-6 . TRBV5-1 TRBD1 CASRNDRAASSPLHF TGCGCCAGCAGAAACGACAGGGCCGCGAGTTCACCCCTCCACTTT
TRBJ2-7 . TRBV5-1 TRBD2 CASSPGLAAISYEQYF TGCGCCAGCAGCCCCGGGCTAGCGGCTATCTCCTACGAGCAGTACTTC
TRBJ1-4 once TRBV19 TRBD1 CASSPRTGEGEKLFF TGTGCCAGTAGTCCGCGGACAGGGGAAGGAGAAAAACTGTTTTTT
TRBJ2-3 once TRBV9 . CASGLRGRPLTDTQYF TGTGCCAGCGGCCTCAGGGGTCGTCCCCTCACAGATACGCAGTATTTT
TRBJ2-3 . TRBV9 TRBD2 CASSVDYSGGAGTDTQYF TGTGCCAGCAGCGTAGATTATAGCGGGGGGGCCGGGACAGATACGCAGTATTTT
TRBJ1-4 . TRBV19 . CASSSQGSGEKLFF TGTGCCAGTAGCTCCCAGGGGTCGGGGGAAAAACTGTTTTTT
TRBJ2-7 . TRBV7-2 TRBD2 CASSSPGLAGSNEQYF TGTGCCAGCAGCTCGCCGGGACTAGCGGGGAGTAACGAGCAGTACTTC
TRBJ2-6 . TRBV12-5 TRBD1 CASAPDRGTGAGANVLTF TGTGCTAGTGCCCCGGATCGGGGGACAGGGGCTGGGGCCAACGTCCTGACTTTC
TRBJ2-3 . TRBV2 . CASISLAVSTDTQYF TGTGCCAGCATTTCACTAGCAGTAAGCACAGATACGCAGTATTTT
TRBJ2-3 . TRBV7-2 TRBD2 CASSLVAGGPISTDTQYF TGTGCCAGCAGCTTAGTTGCGGGAGGGCCAATTAGCACAGATACGCAGTATTTT
TRBJ1-1 few TRBV19 . CASIGRNTEAFF TGTGCCAGTATCGGTCGGAACACTGAAGCTTTCTTT
TRBJ2-7 . TRBV4-1 . CASTRTASSYEQYF TGCGCCAGCACCCGGACAGCGAGCTCCTACGAGCAGTACTTC
TRBJ2-7 . TRBV7-9 TRBD2 CASSLTSGALVEQYF TGTGCCAGCAGCTTGACTAGCGGAGCCCTCGTCGAGCAGTACTTC
TRBJ2-5 . TRBV2 TRBD1 CASAWQNRGAETQYF TGTGCCAGCGCTTGGCAGAACAGGGGGGCAGAGACCCAGTACTTC
TRBJ2-3 . TRBV10-3 TRBD2 CAISDPGLAGPGYF TGTGCCATCAGTGACCCGGGACTAGCGGGGCCGGGGTATTTT
TRBJ2-7 . TRBV18 TRBD1 CASSPVGQGVSEQYF TGTGCCAGCTCACCAGTTGGGCAGGGGGTGTCCGAGCAGTACTTC
TRBJ2-5 . TRBV28 TRBD1 CASSGTGTGQETQYF TGTGCCAGCAGCGGAACCGGGACAGGTCAAGAGACCCAGTACTTC
TRBJ2-6 . TRBV4-2 TRBD1 CASSQDRQGSSGANVLTF TGTGCCAGCAGCCAGGACAGACAGGGTAGCTCTGGGGCCAACGTCCTGACTTTC
TRBJ1-4 . TRBV19 . CTSSGTGSSGEKLFF TGTACCAGTAGTGGAACGGGTTCTTCAGGGGAAAAACTGTTTTTT
TRBJ1-2 . TRBV9 . CASSVGDYGYTF TGTGCCAGCAGCGTAGGAGACTATGGCTACACCTTC
TRBJ1-2 . TRBV30 . CAWSEGQLGYTF TGTGCCTGGAGCGAGGGACAACTTGGCTACACCTTC
TRBJ1-3 . TRBV11-2 . CASSLATGFSGNTIYF TGTGCCAGCAGCCTTGCGACGGGATTCTCTGGAAACACCATATATTTT
TRBJ1-1 . TRBV28 . CAILNGQVNTEAFF TGTGCCATCCTCAACGGCCAGGTCAACACTGAAGCTTTCTTT
TRBJ2-1 . TRBV19 TRBD1 CASSVFGQDEQFF TGTGCCAGTAGTGTCTTCGGACAGGATGAGCAGTTCTTC
TRBJ2-7 . TRBV7-2 . CASSLQGVESSYEQYF TGTGCCAGCAGCTTACAAGGGGTTGAGAGCTCCTACGAGCAGTACTTC
TRBJ1-4 . TRBV11-2 . CASSSQGQKLFF TGTGCCAGCAGTTCGCAGGGTCAAAAACTGTTTTTT
TRBJ2-1 . TRBV29-1 . CSVEIGIQFF TGCAGCGTTGAAATTGGCATTCAGTTCTTC
TRBJ1-1 . TRBV9 TRBD1 CASSAGQGEAFF TGTGCCAGCAGCGCAGGACAGGGAGAAGCTTTCTTT
TRBJ1-1 . TRBV6-5 TRBD1 CASSSWTGNTEAFF TGTGCCAGCAGTTCTTGGACAGGGAACACTGAAGCTTTCTTT